Given below is one T cell receptor (beta chain) in context. No antigen is known for it. The source of the sample is a study of T cells in Graves' hyperthyroidism and ophthalmopathy. Researchers took RNA transcripts and amplified the TCR beta CDR3 regions from them. With the HTBI primer set, the TCR CDR3 went through a first round of RT-PCR. TCRdb used MiXCR to reprocess the multiplex PCR reads, holding one entry per CDR3 protein. The table shows 500,000 to 600,000 distinct CDR3 sequences, with about half occurring only once. Germline CDR1 ENHRY, CDR2 SYGVKD. The V end was cut by 7 bases, the J end by 1 base, with 16 bases between. The CDR3 has 15 amino acids. Overall study findings and caveats: The model identified upcoming ophthalmopathy a median approximately 6.5 months ahead of onset. Most thyroid-expanded clonotypes above 0.001 were also found in blood.

The study based diagnoses on clinical symptoms, serum thyroxine and TRAb, thyroid ultrasound and orbital computed tomography. Sequenced: peripheral blood or thyroid tissue (not recorded which). This TCR came from an adult woman with Graves' disease, either hyperthyroidism or ophthalmopathy (not recorded which). J is TRBJ1-1 and V is TRBV10-3; perhaps TRBD1 as D (5 bases). This CDR3 reads CAITRQQGTNTEAFF. The CDR3 DNA sequence: TGTGCCATCACCCGCCAGCAGGGCACGAACACTGAAGCTTTCTTT.